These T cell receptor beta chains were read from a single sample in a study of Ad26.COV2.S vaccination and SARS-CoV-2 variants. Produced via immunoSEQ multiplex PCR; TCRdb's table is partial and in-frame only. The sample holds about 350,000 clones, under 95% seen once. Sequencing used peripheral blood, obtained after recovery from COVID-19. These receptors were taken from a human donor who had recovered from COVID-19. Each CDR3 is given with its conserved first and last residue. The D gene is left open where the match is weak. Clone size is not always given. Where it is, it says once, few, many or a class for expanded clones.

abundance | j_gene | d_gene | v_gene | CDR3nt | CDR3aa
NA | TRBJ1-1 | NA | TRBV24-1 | TGTGCCACCAGTGTCCTTTTTGAAGCTTTCTTT | CATSVLFEAFF
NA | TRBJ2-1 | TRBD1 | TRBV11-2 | TGTGCCACCGCAGGGGGCGGTGGGTACAATGAGCAGTTCTTC | CATAGGGGYNEQFF
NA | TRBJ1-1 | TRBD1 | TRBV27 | TGTGCCAGCAGTCTTAACAGGGGGACTGAAGCTTTCTTT | CASSLNRGTEAFF
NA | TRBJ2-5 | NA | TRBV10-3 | TGTGCCATCAGTGATGGGACGGTCCAAACCCAGTACTTC | CAISDGTVQTQYF
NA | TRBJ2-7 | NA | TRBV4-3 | TGCGCCAGCAGCCAGGACGGGCCGGGGGTTTACGAGCAGTACTTC | CASSQDGPGVYEQYF
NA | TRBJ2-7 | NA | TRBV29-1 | TGCAGCGTAGATCAGGGCTACGAGCAGTACTTC | CSVDQGYEQYF
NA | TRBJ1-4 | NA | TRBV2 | TGTGCCAGCAGTGATAGGGGCGGAAGTGAAAAACTGTTTTTT | CASSDRGGSEKLFF
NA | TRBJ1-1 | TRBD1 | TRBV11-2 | TGTGCCAGCAGCCCAGGACAGGGGGCGATCACTGAAGCTTTCTTT | CASSPGQGAITEAFF
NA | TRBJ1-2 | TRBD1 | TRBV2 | TGTGCCAGCAGTTTAGACAGGGCCTATGGCTACACCTTC | CASSLDRAYGYTF
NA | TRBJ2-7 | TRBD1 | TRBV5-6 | TGTGCCAGCAAATCGTGGACAGGGTATCCCGAGGCGCTCTTC | CASKSWTGYPEALF
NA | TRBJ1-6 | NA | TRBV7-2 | TGTGCCAGCACCTCTACGAGAACTCCGGGCTCACCCCTCCACTTT | CASTSTRTPGSPLHF
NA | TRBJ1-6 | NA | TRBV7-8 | TGTGCCAGCAGCTTAGCCCCGAACGCCTATAATTCACCCCTCCACTTT | CASSLAPNAYNSPLHF
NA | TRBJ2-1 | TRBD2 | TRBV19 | TGTGCCAGTAAAGCCCTAGCGGGGGGATACAATGAGCAGTTCTTC | CASKALAGGYNEQFF
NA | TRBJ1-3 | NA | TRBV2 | TGTGCCAGCAGTGAAGTTGGGGGGCGCGGAGGAAACACCATATATTTT | CASSEVGGRGGNTIYF
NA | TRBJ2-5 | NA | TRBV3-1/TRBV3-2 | TGTGCCAGCAGCCAAGATCAACTCTGGCTGGGACAAGAGACCCAGTACTTC | CASSQDQLWLGQETQYF
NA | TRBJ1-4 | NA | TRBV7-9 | TGTGCCAGCAGCCCCGCAGGGGCCTTAAATGAAAAACTGTTTTTT | CASSPAGALNEKLFF
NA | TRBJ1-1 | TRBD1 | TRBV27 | TGTGCCAGCAGTTTAAGTGGACAGGGGAGCACTGAAGCTTTCTTT | CASSLSGQGSTEAFF
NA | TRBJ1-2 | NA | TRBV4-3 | TGCGCCAGCAGCCAAGAGGGGCAGGAGGGAGACTATGGCTACACCTTC | CASSQEGQEGDYGYTF
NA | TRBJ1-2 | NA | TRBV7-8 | TGTGCCAGCAGCTTAGCGAGGGAATCTGGCTACACCTTC | CASSLARESGYTF
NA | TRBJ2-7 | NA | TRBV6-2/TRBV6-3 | TGTGCCAGCAGCCAAGTAGACCTTCGTTACGAGCAGTACTTC | CASSQVDLRYEQYF
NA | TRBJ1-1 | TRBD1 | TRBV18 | TGTGCCAGCTCGGCGGCCACAGGGGTCTACACTGAAGCTTTCTTT | CASSAATGVYTEAFF
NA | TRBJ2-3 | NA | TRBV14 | TGTGCCAGCAGCCAAGAATCCCTGAGACTGGGCACAGATACGCAGTATTTT | CASSQESLRLGTDTQYF
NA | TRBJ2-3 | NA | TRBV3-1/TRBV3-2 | TGTGCCAGCAGCCCAGGGACTAGCACAGATACGCAGTATTTT | CASSPGTSTDTQYF
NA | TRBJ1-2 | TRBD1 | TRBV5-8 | TGTGCCAGCAGCTTTGCGGGACAGGGCTATGGCTACACCTTC | CASSFAGQGYGYTF
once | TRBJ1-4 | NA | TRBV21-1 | TGTGCCAGCAGCGCCCCTAAGAATAAGAGTGGGGAAAAACTGTTTTTT | CASSAPKNKSGEKLFF